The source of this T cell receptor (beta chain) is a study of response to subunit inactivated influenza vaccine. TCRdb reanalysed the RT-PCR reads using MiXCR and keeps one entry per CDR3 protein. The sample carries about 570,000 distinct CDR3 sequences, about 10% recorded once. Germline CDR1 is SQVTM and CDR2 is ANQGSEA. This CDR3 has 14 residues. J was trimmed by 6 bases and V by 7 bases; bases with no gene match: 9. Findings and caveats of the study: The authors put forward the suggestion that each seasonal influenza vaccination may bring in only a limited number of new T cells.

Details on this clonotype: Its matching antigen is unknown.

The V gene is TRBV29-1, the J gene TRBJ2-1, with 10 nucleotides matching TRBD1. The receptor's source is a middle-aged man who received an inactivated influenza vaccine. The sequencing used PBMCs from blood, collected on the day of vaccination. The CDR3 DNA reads TGCAGCGGGAGGACAGGGGGTCAAGGCAATGAGCAGTTCTTC. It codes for CSGRTGGQGNEQFF.